This T cell receptor (beta chain) was recovered during a study of blood T cell repertoires in COVID-19. Overall study: PBMCs, B-cell-depleted T cells, or T cells were the source of the cDNA or gDNA that made up the material.

Seattle's enrolled individuals joined amid active infection and were then monitored longitudinally. In the original analysis: Reference gene primer amplification yielded estimated nucleated cell counts. Using immunoSEQ multiplex PCR, the repertoire was profiled, and TCRdb retains in-frame clones only, with some absent. V and J calls and clone size are copied from that table; D and trimming were computed from the DNA. The sample contains roughly 54,000 clones, about 83% of which appear only once. The germline CDR1 and CDR2 sequences are SNHLY and FYNNEI. CDR3 length: 13 residues. Trimming stripped 7 bases from V and 2 bases from J, with 9 bases between.

The V gene is TRBV2, the J gene TRBJ2-1; a possible D gene is TRBD2 (6 bases). The sequence came from a woman aged 60 to 75 with COVID-19, enrolled during active disease. The sequenced sample consisted of peripheral blood. This chain's CDR3 is CASTAGPYNEQFF. Written as DNA, the CDR3 is TGTGCCAGCACGGCGGGACCCTACAATGAGCAGTTCTTC.